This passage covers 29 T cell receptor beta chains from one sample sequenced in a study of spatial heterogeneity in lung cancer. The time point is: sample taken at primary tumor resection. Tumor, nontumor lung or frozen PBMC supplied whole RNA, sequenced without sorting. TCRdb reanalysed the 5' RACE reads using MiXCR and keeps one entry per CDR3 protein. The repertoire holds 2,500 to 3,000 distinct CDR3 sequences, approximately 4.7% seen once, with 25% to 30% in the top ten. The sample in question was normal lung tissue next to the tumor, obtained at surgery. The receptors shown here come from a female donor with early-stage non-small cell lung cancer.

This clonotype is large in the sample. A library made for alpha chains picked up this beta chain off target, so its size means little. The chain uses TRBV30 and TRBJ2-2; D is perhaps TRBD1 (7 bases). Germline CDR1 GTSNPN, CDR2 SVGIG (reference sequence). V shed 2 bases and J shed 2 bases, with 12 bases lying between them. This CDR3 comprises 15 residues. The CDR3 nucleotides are TGTGCCTGGAGTCCCCAGGGGGGCAACACCGGGGAGCTGTTTTTT. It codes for CAWSPQGGNTGELFF.

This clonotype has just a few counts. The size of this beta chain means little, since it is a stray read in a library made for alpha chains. Written as DNA, the CDR3 is TGTGCCAGCAGCTTTTCAGGGTCCAATCAGCCCCAGCATTTT. It specifies CASSFSGSNQPQHF. This sequence joins TRBV7-9 and TRBJ1-5, with D possibly matching TRBD1 (5 bases). Germline V gene data show CDR1 as SEHNR and CDR2 as FQNEAQ (reference sequence). The CDR3 sequence is 14 residues long. The V gene lost 3 bases and the J gene lost 3 bases, with 9 bases spanning the gap. Full variable domain (rest looked up from reference TRBV7-9 and TRBJ1-5): DTGVSQNPRHKITKRGQNVTFRCDPISEHNRLYWYRQTLGQGPEFLTYFQNEAQLEKSRLLSDRFSAERPKGSFSTLEIQRTEQGDSAMYLCASSFSGSNQPQHFGDGTRLSIL.

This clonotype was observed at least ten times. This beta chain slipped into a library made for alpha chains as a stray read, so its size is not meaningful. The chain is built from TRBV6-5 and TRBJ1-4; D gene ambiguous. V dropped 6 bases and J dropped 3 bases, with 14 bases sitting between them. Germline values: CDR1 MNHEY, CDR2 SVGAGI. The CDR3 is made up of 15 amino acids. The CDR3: CASSSMGVANEKLFF. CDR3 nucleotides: TGTGCCAGCAGCTCGATGGGTGTCGCTAATGAAAAACTGTTTTTT.

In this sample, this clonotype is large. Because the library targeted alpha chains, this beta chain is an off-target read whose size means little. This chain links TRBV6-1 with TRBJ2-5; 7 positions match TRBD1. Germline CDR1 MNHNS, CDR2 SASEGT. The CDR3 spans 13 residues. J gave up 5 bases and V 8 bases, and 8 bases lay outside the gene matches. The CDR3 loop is CASVRGSEETQYF. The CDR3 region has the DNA TGTGCCAGCGTCAGGGGGTCCGAGGAGACCCAGTACTTC.

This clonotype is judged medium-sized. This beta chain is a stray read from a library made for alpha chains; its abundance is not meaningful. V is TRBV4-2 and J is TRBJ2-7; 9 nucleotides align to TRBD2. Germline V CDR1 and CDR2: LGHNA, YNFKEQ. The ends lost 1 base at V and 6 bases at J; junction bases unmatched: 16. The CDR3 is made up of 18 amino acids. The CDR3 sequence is CASSQVESCTSGSCEQYF. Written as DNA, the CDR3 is TGTGCCAGCAGCCAAGTAGAGAGTTGCACTAGCGGGTCATGCGAGCAGTACTTC.

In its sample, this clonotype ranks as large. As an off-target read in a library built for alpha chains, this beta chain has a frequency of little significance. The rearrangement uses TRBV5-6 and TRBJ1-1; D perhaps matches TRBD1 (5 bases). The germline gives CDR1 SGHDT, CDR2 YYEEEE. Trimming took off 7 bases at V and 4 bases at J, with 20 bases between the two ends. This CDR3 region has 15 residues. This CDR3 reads CASSPPGGGITEAFF. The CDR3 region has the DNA TGTGCCAGCTCCCCCCCCGGGGGGGGAATCACTGAAGCTTTCTTT.

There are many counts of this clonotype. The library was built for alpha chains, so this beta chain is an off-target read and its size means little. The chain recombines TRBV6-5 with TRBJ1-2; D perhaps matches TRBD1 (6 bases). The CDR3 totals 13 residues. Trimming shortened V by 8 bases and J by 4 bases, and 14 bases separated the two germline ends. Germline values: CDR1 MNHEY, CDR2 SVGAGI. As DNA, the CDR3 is TGTGCCAGCGGGCGGGGGCCTAGCTATGGCTACACCTTC. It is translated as CASGRGPSYGYTF.

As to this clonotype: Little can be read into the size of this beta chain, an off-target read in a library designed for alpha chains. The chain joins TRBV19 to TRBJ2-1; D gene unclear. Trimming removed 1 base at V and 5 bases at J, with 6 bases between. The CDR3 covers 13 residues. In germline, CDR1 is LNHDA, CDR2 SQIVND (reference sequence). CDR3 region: CASSIGPNNEQFF. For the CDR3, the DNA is TGTGCCAGTAGTATAGGACCCAACAATGAGCAGTTCTTC.

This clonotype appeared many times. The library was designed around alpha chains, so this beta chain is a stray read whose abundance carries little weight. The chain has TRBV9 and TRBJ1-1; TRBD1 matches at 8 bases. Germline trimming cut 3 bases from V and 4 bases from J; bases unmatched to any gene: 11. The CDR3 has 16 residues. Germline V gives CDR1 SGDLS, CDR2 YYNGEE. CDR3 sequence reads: CASSAQKITGGTEAFF. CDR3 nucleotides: TGTGCCAGCAGCGCTCAAAAGATAACAGGGGGCACTGAAGCTTTCTTT.

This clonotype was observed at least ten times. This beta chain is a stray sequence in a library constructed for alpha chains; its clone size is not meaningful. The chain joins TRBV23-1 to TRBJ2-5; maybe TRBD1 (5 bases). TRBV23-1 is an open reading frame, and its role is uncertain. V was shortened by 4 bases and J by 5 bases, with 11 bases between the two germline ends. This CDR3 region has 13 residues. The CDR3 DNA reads TGCGCCAGCAGTCCCCAGGGTACGGAGACCCAGTACTTC. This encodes CASSPQGTETQYF.

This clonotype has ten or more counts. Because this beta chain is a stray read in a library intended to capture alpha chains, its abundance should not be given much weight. The CDR3 region is CASMMLGVPNEKLFF. In DNA form, the CDR3 reads TGTGCCAGCATGATGTTGGGGGTGCCTAATGAAAAACTGTTTTTT. This sequence joins TRBV27 and TRBJ1-4, with TRBD1 as a possible D gene (5 bases). The ends were cut back, 7 bases at V and 3 bases at J, with 15 bases in the middle. This CDR3 region has 15 residues. Germline lookup yields CDR1 MNHEY and CDR2 SMNVEV (reference sequence).

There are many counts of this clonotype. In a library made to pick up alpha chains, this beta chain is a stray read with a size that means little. The CDR3 coding sequence is TGCAGCGTTGCGACGGACTCCCGCACAGATACGCAGTATTTT. Amino acids: CSVATDSRTDTQYF. The V call is TRBV29-1, the J call TRBJ2-3; D is possibly TRBD2 (5 bases). This CDR3 spans 14 amino acids. V was shortened by 4 bases and J by 1 base, with 12 bases between the two germline ends. Germline V gene sequence: CDR1 SQVTM, CDR2 ANQGSEA.

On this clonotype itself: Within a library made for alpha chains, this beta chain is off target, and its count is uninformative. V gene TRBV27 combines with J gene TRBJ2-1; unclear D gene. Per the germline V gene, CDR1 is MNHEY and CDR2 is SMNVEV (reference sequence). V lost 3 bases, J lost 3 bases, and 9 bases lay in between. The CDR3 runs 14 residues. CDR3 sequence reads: CASSFFPNYNEQFF. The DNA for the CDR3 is TGTGCCAGCAGTTTTTTCCCTAACTACAATGAGCAGTTCTTC.

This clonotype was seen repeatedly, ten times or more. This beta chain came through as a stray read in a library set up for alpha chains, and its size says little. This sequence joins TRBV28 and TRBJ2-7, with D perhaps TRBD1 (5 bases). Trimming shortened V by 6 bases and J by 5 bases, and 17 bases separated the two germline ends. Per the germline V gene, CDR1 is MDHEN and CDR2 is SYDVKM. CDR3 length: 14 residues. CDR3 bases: TGTGCCAGCAGGGTCCGAGGACATCAGAACGAGCAGTACTTC. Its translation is CASRVRGHQNEQYF.

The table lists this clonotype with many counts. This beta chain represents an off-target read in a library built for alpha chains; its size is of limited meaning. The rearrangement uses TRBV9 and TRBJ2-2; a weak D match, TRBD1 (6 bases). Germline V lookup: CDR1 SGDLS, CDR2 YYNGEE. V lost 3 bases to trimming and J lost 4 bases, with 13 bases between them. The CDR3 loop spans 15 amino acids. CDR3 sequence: CASSEGQVLTGELFF. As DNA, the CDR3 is TGTGCCAGCAGCGAGGGACAAGTCCTCACCGGGGAGCTGTTTTTT.

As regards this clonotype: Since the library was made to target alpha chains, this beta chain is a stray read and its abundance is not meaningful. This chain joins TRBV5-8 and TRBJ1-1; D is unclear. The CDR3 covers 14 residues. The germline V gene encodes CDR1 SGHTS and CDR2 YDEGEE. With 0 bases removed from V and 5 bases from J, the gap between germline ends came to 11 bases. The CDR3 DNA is TGTGCCAGCAGCTTGGAGGCTGGGCGGACTGAAGCTTTCTTT. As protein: CASSLEAGRTEAFF.

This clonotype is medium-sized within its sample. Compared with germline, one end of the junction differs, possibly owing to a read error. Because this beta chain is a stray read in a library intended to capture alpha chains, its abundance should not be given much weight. The CDR3 bases are TGCAGCGTTGAAGAGATTGGGGAGCAGGTTTTT. This gives the protein CSVEEIGEQVF. The chain carries TRBV29-1 and TRBJ1-4; D not resolved. Germline CDR1 and CDR2: SQVTM and ANQGSEA. The CDR3 has 11 residues.

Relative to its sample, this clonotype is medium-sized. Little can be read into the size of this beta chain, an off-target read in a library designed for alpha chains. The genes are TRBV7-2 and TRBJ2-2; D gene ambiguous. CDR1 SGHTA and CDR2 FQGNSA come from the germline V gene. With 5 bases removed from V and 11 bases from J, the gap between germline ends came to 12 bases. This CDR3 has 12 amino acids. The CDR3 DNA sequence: TGTGCCAGCAGCCAAATTCGCCCCGAGCTGTTTTTT. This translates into CASSQIRPELFF.

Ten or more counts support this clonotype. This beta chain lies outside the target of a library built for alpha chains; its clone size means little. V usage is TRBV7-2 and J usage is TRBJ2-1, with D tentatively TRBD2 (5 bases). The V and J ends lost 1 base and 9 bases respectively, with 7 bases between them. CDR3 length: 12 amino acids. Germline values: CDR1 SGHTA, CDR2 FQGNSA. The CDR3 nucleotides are TGTGCCAGCAGCTTAGGAGAGGGTGAGCAGTTCTTC. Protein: CASSLGEGEQFF.

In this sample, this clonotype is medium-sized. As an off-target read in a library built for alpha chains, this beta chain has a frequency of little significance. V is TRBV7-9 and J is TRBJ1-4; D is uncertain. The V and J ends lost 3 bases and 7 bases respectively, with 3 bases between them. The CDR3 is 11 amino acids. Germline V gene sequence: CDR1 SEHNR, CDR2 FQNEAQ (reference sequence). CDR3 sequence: CASSFSEKLFF. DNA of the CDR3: TGTGCCAGCAGCTTCAGTGAAAAACTGTTTTTT.

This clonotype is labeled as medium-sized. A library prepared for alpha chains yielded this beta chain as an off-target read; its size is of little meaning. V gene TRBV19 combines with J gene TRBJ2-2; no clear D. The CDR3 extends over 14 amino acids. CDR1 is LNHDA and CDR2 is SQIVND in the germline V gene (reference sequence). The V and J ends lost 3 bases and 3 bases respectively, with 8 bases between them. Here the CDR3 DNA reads TGTGCCAGTAGTATCTTCGGTGACACCGGGGAGCTGTTTTTT. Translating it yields CASSIFGDTGELFF.

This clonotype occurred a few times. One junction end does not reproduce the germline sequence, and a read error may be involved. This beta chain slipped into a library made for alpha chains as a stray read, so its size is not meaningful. The CDR3 DNA follows: TGTGCCAGCTCAGTCCGGGACAGATATACGAACGCTGAAGCTTTCTTT. This encodes CASSVRDRYTNAEAFF. J is TRBJ1-1 and V is TRBV18; TRBD1 aligns across 7 bases. The CDR3 spans 16 residues. Germline CDR1 is KGHSH and CDR2 is LQKENI.

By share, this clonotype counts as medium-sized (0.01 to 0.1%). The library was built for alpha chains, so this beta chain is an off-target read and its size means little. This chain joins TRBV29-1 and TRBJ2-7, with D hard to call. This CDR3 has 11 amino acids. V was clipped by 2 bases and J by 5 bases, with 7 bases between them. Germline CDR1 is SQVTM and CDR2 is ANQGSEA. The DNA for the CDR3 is TGCAGCGTTGAAATGGGAAACGAGCAGTACTTC. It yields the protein CSVEMGNEQYF.

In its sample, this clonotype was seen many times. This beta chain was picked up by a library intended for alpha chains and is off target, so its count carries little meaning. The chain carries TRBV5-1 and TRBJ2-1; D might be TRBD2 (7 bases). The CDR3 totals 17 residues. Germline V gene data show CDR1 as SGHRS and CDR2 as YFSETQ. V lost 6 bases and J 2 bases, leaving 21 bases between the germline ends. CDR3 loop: CASTLGASGATYNEQFF. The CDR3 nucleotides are TGCGCCAGCACCCTGGGGGCTAGCGGAGCTACCTACAATGAGCAGTTCTTC. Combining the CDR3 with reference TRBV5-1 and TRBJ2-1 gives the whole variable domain KAGVTQTPRYLIKTRGQQVTLSCSPISGHRSVSWYQQTPGQGLQFLFEYFSETQRNKGNFPGRFSGRQFSNSRSEMNVSTLELGDSALYLCASTLGASGATYNEQFFGPGTRLTVL.

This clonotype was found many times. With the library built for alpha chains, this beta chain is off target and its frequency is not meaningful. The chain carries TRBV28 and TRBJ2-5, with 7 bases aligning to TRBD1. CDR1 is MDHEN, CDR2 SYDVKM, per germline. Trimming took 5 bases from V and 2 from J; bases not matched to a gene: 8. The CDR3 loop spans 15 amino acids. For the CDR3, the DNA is TGTGCCAGCAGTAGTGACCGGGACAGACAAGAGACCCAGTACTTC. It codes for CASSSDRDRQETQYF.

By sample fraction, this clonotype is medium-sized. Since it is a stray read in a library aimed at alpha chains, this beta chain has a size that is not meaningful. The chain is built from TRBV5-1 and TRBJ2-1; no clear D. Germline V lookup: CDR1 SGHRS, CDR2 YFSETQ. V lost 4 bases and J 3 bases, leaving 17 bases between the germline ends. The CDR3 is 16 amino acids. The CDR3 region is CASSPEATLHYNEQFF. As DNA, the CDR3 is TGCGCCAGCAGCCCCGAGGCGACTCTACACTACAATGAGCAGTTCTTC. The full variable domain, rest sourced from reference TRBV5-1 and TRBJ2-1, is KAGVTQTPRYLIKTRGQQVTLSCSPISGHRSVSWYQQTPGQGLQFLFEYFSETQRNKGNFPGRFSGRQFSNSRSEMNVSTLELGDSALYLCASSPEATLHYNEQFFGPGTRLTVL.

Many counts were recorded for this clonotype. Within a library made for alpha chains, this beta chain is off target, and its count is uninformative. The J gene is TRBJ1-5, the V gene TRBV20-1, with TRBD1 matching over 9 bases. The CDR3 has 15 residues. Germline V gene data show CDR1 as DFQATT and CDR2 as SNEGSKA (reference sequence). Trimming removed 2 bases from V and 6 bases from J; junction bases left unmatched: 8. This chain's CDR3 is CSARSRGQGVQPQHF. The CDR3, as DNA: TGCAGTGCTAGAAGCCGGGGACAGGGTGTTCAGCCCCAGCATTTT.

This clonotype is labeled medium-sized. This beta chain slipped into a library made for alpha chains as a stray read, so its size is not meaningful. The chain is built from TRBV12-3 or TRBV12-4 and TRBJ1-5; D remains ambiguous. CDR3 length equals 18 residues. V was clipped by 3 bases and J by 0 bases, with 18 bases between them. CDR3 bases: TGTGCCAGCAGTTTGTCCCCACTAGGGCGGCGTAGCAATCAGCCCCAGCATTTT. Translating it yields CASSLSPLGRRSNQPQHF.

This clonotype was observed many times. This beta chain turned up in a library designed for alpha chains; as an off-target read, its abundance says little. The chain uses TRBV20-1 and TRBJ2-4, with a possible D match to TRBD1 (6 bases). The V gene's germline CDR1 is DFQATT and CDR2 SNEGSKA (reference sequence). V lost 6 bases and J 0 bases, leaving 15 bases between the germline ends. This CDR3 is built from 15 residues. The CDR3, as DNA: TGCAGTGCCCGGACAGAAATTCTAGCCAAAAACATTCAGTACTTC. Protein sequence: CSARTEILAKNIQYF.